The sequence of this T cell receptor beta chain was determined in a study of blood T cell repertoires in COVID-19. Some clones are missing from TCRdb's copy, which holds only in-frame ones; the method was immunoSEQ multiplex PCR. The sample comprises over 350,000 clones, roughly 90% of which are singletons, and about 0.78% rests with the top ten. Losses at the gene ends were 1 base for V and 8 bases for J; bases not matched to a gene: 7. The CDR3 is 14 residues long. The germline CDR1 and CDR2 sequences are SGHDN and FVKESK. Contact with a PCR-confirmed or clinician-diagnosed COVID-19 case occurred within 2 weeks of entry.

This chain links TRBV14 with TRBJ1-1; 7 positions match TRBD1. The receptor was isolated from a woman aged 40 to 50 who had been exposed to COVID-19. Sequencing was performed on PBMCs or T cells enriched from blood (not recorded which). CDR3 region: CASSQAGWTGEAFF. The CDR3 region has the DNA TGTGCCAGCAGCCAAGCGGGGTGGACAGGAGAAGCTTTCTTT.